Sequencing of this T cell receptor (beta chain) was carried out in a study of glioma-infiltrating T cells after dendritic cell vaccination. The wider study: Dendritic cell vaccination trial patients had either newly diagnosed or recurrent glioblastoma. Monocyte-derived dendritic cells, cultured six to seven days with IL-4 and GM-CSF, were pulsed with autologous tumor lysate.

V was pared by 2 bases and J by 4 bases, with 19 bases of the junction left unmatched. Germline assignment: CDR1 LGHNA and CDR2 YNFKEQ. This CDR3 is built from 21 residues. Time point meaning: after dendritic cell vaccination, including at tumor progression/relapse. Using immunoSEQ multiplex PCR, the repertoire was profiled, and TCRdb retains in-frame clones only, with some absent. The top ten clones hold roughly 2.5% of a sample with 99,000 or so clones, roughly 89% of them seen once. The chain carries TRBV4-2 and TRBJ2-7; the match to TRBD2 covers 14 bases. The material sequenced was blood, taken after dendritic cell vaccination. The clonotype was recovered from a human donor with glioblastoma. The CDR3 protein is CASSQNLGTSGGQTSFYEQYF. DNA of the CDR3: TGTGCCAGCAGCCAAAATTTAGGGACTAGCGGGGGCCAGACAAGCTTTTACGAGCAGTACTTC.